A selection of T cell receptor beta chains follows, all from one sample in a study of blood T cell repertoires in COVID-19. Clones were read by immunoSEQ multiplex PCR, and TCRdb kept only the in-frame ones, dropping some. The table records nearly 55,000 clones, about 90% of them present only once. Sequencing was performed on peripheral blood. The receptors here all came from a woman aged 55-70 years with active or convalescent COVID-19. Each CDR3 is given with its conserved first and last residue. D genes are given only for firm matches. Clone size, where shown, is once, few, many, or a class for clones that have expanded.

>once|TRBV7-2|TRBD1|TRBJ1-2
TGTGCCAGCAGCTTAGAGCCCTTGACAGGGGTCTATGGCTACACCTTC
CASSLEPLTGVYGYTF
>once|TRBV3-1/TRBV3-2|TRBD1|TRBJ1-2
TGTGCCAGCAGCGGACAGGCCCAAGGCTACACCTTC
CASSGQAQGYTF
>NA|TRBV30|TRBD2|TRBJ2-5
TGTGCCCCGTATTTCGGGACTAGCGGGGGGCCCCCTGAACTACAAGAGACCCAGTACTTC
CAPYFGTSGGPPELQETQYF
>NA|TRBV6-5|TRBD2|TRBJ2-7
TGTGCCAGCAGTTCCCTGACTAGCCAGCAGTACTTC
CASSSLTSQQYF
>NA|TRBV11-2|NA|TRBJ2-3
TGTGCCAGCAGCTTTTCAGGCACAGATACGCAGTATTTT
CASSFSGTDTQYF
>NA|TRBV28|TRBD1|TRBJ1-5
TGTGCCAGCACCCTGACAGGGAGGAATCAGCCCCAGCATTTT
CASTLTGRNQPQHF
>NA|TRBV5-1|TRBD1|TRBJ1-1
TGCGCCAGCAGCCCGACAGGGGGCGCAACTGAAGCTTTCTTT
CASSPTGGATEAFF
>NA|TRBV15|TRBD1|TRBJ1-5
TGTGCCACCAGCCGAGGGACGACAGGGCGCAATCAGCCCCAGCATTTT
CATSRGTTGRNQPQHF
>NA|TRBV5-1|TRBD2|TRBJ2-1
TGCGCCAGCAGGACTAGCGGCTACAATGAGCAGTTCTTC
CASRTSGYNEQFF
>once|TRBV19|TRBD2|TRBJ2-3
TGTGCCAGTAGGCCCCGGGGGGGAGCAGATACGCAGTATTTT
CASRPRGGADTQYF
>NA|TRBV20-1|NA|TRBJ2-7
TGCAGTGCTAGTCCTCCGGGACTCCACTACGAGCAGTACTTC
CSASPPGLHYEQYF